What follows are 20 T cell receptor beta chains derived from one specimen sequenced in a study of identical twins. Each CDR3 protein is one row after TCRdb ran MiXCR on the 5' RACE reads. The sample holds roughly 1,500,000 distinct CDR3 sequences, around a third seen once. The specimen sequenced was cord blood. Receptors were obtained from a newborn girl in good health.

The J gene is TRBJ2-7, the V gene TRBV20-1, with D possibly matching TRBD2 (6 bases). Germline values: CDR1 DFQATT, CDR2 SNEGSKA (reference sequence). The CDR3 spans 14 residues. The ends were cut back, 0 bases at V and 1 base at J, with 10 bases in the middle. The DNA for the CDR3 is TGCAGTGCTAGAGATCTGGGGGGATCCTACGAGCAGTACTTC. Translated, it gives CSARDLGGSYEQYF.

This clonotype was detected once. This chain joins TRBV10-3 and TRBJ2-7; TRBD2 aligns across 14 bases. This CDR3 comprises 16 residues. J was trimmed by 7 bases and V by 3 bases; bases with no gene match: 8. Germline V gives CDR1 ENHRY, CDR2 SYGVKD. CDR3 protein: CAISEPGLAGGGEQYF. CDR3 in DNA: TGTGCCATCAGTGAACCCGGACTAGCGGGAGGAGGTGAGCAGTACTTC.

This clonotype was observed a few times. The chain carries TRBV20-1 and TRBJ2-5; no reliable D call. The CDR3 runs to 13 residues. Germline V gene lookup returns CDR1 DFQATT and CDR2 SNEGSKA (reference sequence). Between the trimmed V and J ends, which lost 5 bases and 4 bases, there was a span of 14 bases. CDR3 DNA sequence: TGCAGTGCTCCAGATCCCCTTGGAGAGACCCAGTACTTC. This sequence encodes CSAPDPLGETQYF.

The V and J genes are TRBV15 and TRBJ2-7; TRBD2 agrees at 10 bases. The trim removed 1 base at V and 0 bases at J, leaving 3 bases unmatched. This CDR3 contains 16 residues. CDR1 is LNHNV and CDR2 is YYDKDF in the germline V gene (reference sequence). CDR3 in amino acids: CATSRGSGGSSYEQYF. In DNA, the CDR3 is TGTGCCACCAGCAGAGGTAGCGGGGGGTCCTCCTACGAGCAGTACTTC.

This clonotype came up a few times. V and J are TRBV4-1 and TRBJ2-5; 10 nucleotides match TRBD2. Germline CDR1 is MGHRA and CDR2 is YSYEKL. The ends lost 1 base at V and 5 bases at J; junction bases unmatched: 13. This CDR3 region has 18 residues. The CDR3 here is CASSQGGLASPGQETQYF. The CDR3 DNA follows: TGCGCCAGCAGCCAAGGGGGACTAGCGAGTCCAGGTCAGGAGACCCAGTACTTC.

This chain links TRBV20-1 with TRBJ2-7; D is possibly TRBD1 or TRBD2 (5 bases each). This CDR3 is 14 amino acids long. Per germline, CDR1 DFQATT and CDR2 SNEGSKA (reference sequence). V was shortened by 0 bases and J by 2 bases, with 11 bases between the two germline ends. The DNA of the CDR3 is TGCAGTGCTAGAGATCCACGGGACGCCTACGAGCAGTACTTC. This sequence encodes CSARDPRDAYEQYF.

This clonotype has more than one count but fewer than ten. The CDR3 loop is CASSWGQAVAEAFF. The DNA of the CDR3 is TGCGCCAGCAGCTGGGGACAGGCGGTCGCTGAAGCTTTCTTT. The chain couples TRBV5-1 to TRBJ1-1; 8 nucleotides line up with TRBD1. The CDR3 runs 14 residues. CDR1 and CDR2 from the germline V gene are SGHRS and YFSETQ. With 3 bases clipped from V and 6 bases from J, the junction kept 7 bases outside the gene matches.

The CDR3 DNA reads as TGTGCCAGCAGAACCGGACAGGCCCCCTACAATGAGCAGTTCTTC. This sequence encodes CASRTGQAPYNEQFF. The chain carries TRBV6-5 and TRBJ2-1; 7 bases agree with TRBD1. V was pared by 6 bases and J by 2 bases, with 7 bases of the junction left unmatched. Germline CDR1 and CDR2: MNHEY and SVGAGI. The CDR3 is 15 residues long.

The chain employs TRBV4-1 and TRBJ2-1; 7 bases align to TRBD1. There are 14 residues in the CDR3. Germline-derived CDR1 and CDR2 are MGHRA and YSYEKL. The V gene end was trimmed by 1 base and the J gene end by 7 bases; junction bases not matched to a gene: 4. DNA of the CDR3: TGCGCCAGCAGCCAAGTTGCAGGGGGAAATGAGCAGTTCTTC. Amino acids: CASSQVAGGNEQFF.

The CDR3 region has the DNA TGCAGTGCTAGTAGAAACATGAACACTGAAGCTTTCTTT. Its protein product is CSASRNMNTEAFF. V gene TRBV20-1 combines with J gene TRBJ1-1; D gene ambiguous. CDR3 length equals 13 residues. Trimming cost V 3 bases and J 0 bases, with 8 bases left between them. CDR1 and CDR2 from the germline V gene are DFQATT and SNEGSKA (reference sequence).

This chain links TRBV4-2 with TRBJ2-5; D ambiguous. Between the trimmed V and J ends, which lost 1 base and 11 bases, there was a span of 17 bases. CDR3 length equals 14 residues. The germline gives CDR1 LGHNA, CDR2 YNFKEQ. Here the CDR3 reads CASSQGILRSEQYF. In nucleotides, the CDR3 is TGTGCCAGCAGCCAAGGAATTCTTCGGAGTGAGCAGTACTTC.

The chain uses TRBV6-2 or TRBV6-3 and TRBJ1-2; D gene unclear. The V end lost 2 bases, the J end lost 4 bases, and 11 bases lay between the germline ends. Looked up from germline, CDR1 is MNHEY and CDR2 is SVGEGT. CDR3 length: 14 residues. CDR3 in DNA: TGTGCCAGCAGTTACGAATCCAGTAGCTATGGCTACACCTTC. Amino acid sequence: CASSYESSSYGYTF.

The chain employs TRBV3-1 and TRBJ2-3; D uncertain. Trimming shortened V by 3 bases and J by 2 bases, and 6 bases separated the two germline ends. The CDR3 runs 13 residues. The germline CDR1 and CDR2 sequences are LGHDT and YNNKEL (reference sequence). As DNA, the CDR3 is TGTGCCAGCAGCCAGAGTCTCACAGATACGCAGTATTTT. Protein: CASSQSLTDTQYF.

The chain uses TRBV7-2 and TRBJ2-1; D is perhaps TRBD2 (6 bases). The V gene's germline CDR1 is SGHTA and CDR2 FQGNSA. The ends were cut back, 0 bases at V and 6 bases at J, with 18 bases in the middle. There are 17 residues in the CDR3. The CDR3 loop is CASSLAFSVLAINEQFF. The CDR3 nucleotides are TGTGCCAGCAGCTTAGCGTTTTCGGTTCTAGCGATCAATGAGCAGTTCTTC.

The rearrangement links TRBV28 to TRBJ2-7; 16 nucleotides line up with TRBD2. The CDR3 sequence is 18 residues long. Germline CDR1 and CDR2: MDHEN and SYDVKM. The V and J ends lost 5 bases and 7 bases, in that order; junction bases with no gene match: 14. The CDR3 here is CASSTDPGLAGGGNEQYF. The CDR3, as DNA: TGTGCCAGCAGTACAGATCCGGGACTAGCGGGAGGGGGGAATGAGCAGTACTTC.

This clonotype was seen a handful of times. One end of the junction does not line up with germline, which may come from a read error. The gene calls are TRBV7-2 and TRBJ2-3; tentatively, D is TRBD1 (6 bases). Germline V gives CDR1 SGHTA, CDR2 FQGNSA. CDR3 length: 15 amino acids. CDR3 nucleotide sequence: TGTGCCAACAGCTTAGGACAGTTGGCCACAGATACGCAGTATTTT. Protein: CANSLGQLATDTQYF.

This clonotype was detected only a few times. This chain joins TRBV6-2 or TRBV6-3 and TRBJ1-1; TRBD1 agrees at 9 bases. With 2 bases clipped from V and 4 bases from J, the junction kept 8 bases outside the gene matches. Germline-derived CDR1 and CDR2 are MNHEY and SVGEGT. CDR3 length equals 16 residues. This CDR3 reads CASSYPGGTGTTEAFF. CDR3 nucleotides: TGTGCCAGCAGTTACCCTGGAGGGACAGGGACCACTGAAGCTTTCTTT.

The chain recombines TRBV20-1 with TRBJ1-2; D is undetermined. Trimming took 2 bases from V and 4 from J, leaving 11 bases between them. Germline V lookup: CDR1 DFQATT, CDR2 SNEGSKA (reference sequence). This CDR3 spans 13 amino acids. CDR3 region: CSARYTEGYGYTF. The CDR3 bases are TGCAGTGCTAGATACACAGAGGGCTATGGCTACACCTTC.

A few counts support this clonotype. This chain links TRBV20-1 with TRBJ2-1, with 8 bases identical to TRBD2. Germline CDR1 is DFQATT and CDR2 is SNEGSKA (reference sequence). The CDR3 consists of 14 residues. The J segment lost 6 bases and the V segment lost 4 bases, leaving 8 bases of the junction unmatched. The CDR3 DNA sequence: TGCAGTGCTACCCCGGGACTAGACAGCAATGAGCAGTTCTTC. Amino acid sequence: CSATPGLDSNEQFF.

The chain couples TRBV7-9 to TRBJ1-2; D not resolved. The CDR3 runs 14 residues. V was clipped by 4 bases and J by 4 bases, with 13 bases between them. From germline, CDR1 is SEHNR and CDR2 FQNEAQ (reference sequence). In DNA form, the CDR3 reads TGTGCCAGCAGCTCCTCCGAGGGCCCCTATGGCTACACCTTC. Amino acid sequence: CASSSSEGPYGYTF.